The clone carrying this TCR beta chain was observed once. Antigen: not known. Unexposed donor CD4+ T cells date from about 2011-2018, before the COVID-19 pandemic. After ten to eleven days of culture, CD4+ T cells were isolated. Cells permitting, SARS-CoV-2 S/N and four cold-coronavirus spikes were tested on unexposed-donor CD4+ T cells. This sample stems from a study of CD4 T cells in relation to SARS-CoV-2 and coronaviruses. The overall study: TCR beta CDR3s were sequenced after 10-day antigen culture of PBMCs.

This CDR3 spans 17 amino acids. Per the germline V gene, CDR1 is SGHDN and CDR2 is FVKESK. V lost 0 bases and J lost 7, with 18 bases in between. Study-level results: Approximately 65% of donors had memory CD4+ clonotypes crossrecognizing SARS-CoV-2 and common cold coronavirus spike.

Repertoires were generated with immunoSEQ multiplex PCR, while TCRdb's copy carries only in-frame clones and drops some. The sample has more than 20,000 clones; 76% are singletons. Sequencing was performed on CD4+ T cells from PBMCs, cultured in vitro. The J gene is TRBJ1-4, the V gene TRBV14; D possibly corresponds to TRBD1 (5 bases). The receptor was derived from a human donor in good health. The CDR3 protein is CASSQDRAKRGGEKLFF. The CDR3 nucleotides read TGTGCCAGCAGCCAAGATAGAGCCAAGAGGGGTGGTGAAAAACTGTTTTTT.